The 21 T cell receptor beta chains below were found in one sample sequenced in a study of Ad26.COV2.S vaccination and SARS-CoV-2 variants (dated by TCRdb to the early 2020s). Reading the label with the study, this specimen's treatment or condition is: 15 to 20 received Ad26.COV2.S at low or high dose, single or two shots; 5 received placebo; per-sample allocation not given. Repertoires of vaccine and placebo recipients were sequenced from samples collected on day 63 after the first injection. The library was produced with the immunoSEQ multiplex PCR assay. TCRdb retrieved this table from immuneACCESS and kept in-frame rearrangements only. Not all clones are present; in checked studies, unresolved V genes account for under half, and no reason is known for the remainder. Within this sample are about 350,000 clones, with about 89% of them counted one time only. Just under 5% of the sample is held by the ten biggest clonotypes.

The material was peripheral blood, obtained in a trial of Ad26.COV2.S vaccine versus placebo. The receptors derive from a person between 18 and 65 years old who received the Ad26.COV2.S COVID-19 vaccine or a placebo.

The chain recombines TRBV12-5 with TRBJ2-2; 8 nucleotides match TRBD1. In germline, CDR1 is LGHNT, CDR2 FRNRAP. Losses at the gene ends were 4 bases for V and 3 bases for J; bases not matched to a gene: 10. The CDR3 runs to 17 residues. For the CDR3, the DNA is TGTGCTAGTGGTTCGCCTAACAGGGGGTGGGACACCGGGGAGCTGTTTTTT. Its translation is CASGSPNRGWDTGELFF.

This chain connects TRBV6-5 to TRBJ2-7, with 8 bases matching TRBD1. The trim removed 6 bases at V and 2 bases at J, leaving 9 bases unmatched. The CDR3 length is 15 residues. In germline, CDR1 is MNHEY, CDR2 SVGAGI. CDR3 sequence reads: CASRILGQGAYEQYF. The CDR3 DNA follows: TGTGCCAGCAGAATCCTAGGACAGGGCGCCTACGAGCAGTACTTC.

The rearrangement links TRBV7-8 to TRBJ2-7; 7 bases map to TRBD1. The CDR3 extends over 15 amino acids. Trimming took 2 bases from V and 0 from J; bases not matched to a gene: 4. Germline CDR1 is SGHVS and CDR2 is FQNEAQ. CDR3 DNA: TGTGCCAGCAGCTTACCGGGACAGAGCTCCTACGAGCAGTACTTC. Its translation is CASSLPGQSSYEQYF.

The DNA of the CDR3 is TGTGCCAGCAGTACCGGGACAGGGGGCTACGAGCAGTACTTC. Its protein product is CASSTGTGGYEQYF. The rearrangement joins TRBV27 to TRBJ2-7, with 11 bases matching TRBD1. The germline CDR1 and CDR2 sequences are MNHEY and SMNVEV (reference sequence). V was clipped by 5 bases and J by 3 bases; unmatched bases: 3. This CDR3 spans 14 amino acids.

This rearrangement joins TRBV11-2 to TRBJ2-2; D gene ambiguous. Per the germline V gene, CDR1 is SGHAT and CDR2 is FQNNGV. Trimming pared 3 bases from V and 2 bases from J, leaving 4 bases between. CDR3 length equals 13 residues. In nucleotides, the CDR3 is TGTGCCAGCAGCTTCAGCAACACCGGGGAGCTGTTTTTT. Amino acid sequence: CASSFSNTGELFF.

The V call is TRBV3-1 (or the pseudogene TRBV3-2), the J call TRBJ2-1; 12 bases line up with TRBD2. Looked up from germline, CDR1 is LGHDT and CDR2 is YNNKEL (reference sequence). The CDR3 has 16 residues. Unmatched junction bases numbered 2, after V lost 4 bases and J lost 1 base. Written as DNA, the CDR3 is TGTGCCAGCAGCCCTAGCGGGAGGGGGTCCTACAATGAGCAGTTCTTC. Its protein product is CASSPSGRGSYNEQFF.

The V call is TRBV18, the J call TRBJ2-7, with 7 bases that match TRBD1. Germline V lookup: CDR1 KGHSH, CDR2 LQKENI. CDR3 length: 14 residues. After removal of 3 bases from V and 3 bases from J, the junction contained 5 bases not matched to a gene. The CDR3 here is CASSPRTGIYEQYF. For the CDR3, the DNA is TGTGCCAGCTCACCGAGGACAGGAATCTACGAGCAGTACTTC.

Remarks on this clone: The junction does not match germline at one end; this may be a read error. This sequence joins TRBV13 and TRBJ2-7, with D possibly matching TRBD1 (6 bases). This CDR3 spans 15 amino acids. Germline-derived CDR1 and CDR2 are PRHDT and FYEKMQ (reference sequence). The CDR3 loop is CASSLGQQEFYEQYF. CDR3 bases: TGTGCCAGCAGCCTAGGACAGCAAGAGTTCTACGAGCAGTACTTC.

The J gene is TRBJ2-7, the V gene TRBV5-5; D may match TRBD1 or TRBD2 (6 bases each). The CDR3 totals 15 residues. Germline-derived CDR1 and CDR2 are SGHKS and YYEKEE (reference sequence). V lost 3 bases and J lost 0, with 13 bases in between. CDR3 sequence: CASSWGQGLSYEQYF. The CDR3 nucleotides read TGTGCCAGCAGCTGGGGGCAGGGACTCTCCTACGAGCAGTACTTC.

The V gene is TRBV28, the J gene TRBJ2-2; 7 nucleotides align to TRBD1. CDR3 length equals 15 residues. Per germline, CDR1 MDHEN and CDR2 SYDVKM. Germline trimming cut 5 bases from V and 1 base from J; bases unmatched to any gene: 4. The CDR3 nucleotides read TGTGCCAGCAGTATTAGGGACAGGAACACCGGGGAGCTGTTTTTT. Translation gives CASSIRDRNTGELFF.

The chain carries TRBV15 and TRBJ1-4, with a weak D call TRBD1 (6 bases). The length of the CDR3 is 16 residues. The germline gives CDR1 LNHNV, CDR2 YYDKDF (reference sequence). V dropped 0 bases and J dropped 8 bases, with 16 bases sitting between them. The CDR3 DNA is TGTGCCACCAGCAGAGATGAGGGGGGCTTAGTGGAAAAACTGTTTTTT. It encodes CATSRDEGGLVEKLFF.

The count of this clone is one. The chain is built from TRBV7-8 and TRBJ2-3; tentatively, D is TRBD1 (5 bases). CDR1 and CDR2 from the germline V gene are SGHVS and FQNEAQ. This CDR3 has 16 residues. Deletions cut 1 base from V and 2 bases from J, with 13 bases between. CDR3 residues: CASSLVRQILTDTQYF. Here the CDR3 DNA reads TGTGCCAGCAGCTTAGTCAGACAGATTCTCACAGATACGCAGTATTTT.

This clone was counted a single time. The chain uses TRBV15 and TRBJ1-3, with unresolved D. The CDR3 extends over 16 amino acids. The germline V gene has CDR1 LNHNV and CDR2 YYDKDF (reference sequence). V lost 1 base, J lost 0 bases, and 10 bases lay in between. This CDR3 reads CATSRGEVRSGNTIYF. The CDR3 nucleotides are TGTGCCACCAGCAGAGGTGAGGTGCGCTCTGGAAACACCATATATTTT.

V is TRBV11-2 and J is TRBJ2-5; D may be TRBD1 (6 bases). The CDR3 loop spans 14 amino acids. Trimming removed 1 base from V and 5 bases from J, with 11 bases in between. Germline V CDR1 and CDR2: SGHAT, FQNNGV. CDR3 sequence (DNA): TGTGCCAGCAGCTTAGGGCCAGGGGTTGAGACCCAGTACTTC. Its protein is CASSLGPGVETQYF.

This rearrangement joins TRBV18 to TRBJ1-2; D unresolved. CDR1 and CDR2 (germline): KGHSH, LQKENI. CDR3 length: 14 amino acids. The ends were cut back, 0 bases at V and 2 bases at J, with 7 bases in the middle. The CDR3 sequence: CASSPPDHNYGYTF. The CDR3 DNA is TGTGCCAGCTCACCACCGGATCACAACTATGGCTACACCTTC. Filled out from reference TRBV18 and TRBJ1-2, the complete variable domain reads NAGVMQNPRHLVRRRGQEARLRCSPMKGHSHVYWYRQLPEEGLKFMVYLQKENIIDESGMPKERFSAEFPKEGPSILRIQQVVRGDSAAYFCASSPPDHNYGYTFGSGTRLTVV.

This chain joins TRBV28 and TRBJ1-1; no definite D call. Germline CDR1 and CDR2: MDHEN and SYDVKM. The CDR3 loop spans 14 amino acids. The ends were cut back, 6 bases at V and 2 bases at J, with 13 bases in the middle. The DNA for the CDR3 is TGTGCCAGCAGATTCCCCGGAGCTAACACTGAAGCTTTCTTT. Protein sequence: CASRFPGANTEAFF.

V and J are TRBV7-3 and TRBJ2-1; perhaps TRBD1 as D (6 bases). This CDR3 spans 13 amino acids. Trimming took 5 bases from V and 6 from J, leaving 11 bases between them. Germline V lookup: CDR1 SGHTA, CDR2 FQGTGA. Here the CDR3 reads CASSVSGVNEQFF. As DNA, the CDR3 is TGTGCCAGCAGCGTATCAGGGGTCAATGAGCAGTTCTTC.

CDR3 bases: TGTGCCAGCAGCTGGGACAGGGGATACTTCTACGAGCAGTACTTC. Amino acids: CASSWDRGYFYEQYF. The chain joins TRBV11-2 to TRBJ2-7, with TRBD1 identical over 10 bases. J gave up 3 bases and V 4 bases, and 6 bases lay outside the gene matches. CDR1 and CDR2 from the germline V gene are SGHAT and FQNNGV. The CDR3 runs to 15 residues.

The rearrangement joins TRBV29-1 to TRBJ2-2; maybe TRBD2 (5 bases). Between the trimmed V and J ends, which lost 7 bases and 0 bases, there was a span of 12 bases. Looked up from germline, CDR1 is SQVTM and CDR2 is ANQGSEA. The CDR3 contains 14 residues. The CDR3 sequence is CSAGLGTNTGELFF. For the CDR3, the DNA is TGCAGCGCAGGACTGGGAACGAACACCGGGGAGCTGTTTTTT.

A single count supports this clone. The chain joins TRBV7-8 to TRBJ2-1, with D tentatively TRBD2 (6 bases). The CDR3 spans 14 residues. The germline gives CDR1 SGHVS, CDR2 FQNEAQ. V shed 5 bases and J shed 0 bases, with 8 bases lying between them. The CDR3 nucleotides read TGTGCCAGCAGCCAGGACTACTCCTACAATGAGCAGTTCTTC. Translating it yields CASSQDYSYNEQFF. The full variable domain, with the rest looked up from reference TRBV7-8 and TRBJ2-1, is GAGVSQSPRYKVAKRGQDVALRCDPISGHVSLFWYQQALGQGPEFLTYFQNEAQLDKSGLPSDRFFAERPEGSVSTLKIQRTQQEDSAVYLCASSQDYSYNEQFFGPGTRLTVL.

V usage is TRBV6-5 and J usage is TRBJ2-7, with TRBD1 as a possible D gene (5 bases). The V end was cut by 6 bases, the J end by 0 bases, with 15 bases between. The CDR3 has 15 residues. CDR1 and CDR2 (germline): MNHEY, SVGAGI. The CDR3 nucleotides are TGTGCCAGCAGGTCGTCAGGGCAGGCCTCCTACGAGCAGTACTTC. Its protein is CASRSSGQASYEQYF.